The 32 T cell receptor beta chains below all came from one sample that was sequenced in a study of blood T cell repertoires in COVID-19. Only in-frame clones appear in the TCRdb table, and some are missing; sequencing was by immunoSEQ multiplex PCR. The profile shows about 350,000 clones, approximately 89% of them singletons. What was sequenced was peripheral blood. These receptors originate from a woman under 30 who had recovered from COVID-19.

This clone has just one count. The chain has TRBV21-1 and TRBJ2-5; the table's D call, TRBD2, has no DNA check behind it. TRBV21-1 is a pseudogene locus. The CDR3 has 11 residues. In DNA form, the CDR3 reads TGTGCCAGCCTACTAGTCGAGACCCAGTACTTC. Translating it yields CASLLVETQYF.

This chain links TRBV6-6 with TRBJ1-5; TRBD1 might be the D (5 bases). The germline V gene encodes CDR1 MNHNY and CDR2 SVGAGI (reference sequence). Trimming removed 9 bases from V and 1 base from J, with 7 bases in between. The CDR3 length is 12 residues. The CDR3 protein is CASRGSNQPQHF. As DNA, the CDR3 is TGTGCCAGTCGGGGGAGCAATCAGCCCCAGCATTTT.

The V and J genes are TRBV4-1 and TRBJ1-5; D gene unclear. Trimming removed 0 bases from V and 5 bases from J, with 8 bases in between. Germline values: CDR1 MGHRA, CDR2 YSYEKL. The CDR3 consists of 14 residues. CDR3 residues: CASSQEWRDQPQHF. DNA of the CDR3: TGCGCCAGCAGCCAAGAGTGGAGGGATCAGCCCCAGCATTTT.

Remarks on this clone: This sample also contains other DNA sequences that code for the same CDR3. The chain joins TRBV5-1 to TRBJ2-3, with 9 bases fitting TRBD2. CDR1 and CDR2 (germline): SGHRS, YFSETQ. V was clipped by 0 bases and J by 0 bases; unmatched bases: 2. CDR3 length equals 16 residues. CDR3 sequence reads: CASSLGLAESTDTQYF. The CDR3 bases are TGCGCCAGCAGCTTGGGACTAGCGGAAAGCACAGATACGCAGTATTTT. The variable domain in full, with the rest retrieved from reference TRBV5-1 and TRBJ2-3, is KAGVTQTPRYLIKTRGQQVTLSCSPISGHRSVSWYQQTPGQGLQFLFEYFSETQRNKGNFPGRFSGRQFSNSRSEMNVSTLELGDSALYLCASSLGLAESTDTQYFGPGTRLTVL.

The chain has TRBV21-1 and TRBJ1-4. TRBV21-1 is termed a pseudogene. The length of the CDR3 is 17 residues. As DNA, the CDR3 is TGTGCCAGCAGCAAGAGGAGAGCGGGACAAACTAATGAAAAACTGTTTTTT. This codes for CASSKRRAGQTNEKLFF.

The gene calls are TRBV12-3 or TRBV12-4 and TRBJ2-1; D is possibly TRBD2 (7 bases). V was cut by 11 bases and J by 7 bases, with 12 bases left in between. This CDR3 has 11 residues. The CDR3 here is CAAGRGNEQFF. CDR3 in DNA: TGTGCCGCAGGGAGGGGGAATGAGCAGTTCTTC.

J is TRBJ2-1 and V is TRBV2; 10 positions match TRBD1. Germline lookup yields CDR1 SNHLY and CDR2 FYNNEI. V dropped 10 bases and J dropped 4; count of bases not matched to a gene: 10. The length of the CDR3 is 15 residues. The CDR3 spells CATAPGTGAYNEQFF. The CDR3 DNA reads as TGTGCCACCGCACCCGGGACAGGGGCTTACAATGAGCAGTTCTTC.

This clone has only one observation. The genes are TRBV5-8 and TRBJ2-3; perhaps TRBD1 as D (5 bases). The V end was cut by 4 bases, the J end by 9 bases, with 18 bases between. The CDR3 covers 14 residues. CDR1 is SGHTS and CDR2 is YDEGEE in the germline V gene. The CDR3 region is CASSRDSVGTTQYF. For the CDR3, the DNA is TGTGCCAGCAGCCGCGACAGTGTCGGAACGACGCAGTATTTT. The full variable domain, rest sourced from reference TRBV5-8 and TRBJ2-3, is EAGVTQSPTHLIKTRGQQATLRCSPISGHTSVYWYQQALGLGLQFLLWYDEGEERNRGNFPPRFSGRQFPNYSSELNVNALELEDSALYLCASSRDSVGTTQYFGPGTRLTVL.

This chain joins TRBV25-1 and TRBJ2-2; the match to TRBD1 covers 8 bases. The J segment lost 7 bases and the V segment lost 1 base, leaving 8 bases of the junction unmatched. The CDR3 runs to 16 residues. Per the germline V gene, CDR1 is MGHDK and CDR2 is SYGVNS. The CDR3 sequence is CASSEFGRGRLGELFF. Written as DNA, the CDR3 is TGTGCCAGCAGTGAATTCGGCAGGGGGCGCCTCGGGGAGCTGTTTTTT.

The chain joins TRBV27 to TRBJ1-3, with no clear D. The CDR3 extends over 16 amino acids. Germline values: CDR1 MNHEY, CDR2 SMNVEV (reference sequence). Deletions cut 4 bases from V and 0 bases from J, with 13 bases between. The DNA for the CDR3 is TGTGCCAGCAGTTCCAGTCAGGCTGTCTCTGGAAACACCATATATTTT. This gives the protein CASSSSQAVSGNTIYF.

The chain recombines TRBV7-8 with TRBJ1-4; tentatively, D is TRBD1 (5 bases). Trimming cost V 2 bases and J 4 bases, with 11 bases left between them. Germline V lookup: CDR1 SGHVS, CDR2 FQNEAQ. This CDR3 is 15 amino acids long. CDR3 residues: CASSLRWGLNEKLFF. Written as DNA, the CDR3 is TGTGCCAGCAGCTTACGTTGGGGACTTAATGAAAAACTGTTTTTT.

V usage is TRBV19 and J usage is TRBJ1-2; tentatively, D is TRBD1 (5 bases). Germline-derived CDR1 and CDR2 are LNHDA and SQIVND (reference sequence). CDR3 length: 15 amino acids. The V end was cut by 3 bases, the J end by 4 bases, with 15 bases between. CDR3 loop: CASSMGQDLLYGYTF. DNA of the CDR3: TGTGCCAGTAGTATGGGGCAGGACCTCCTCTATGGCTACACCTTC.

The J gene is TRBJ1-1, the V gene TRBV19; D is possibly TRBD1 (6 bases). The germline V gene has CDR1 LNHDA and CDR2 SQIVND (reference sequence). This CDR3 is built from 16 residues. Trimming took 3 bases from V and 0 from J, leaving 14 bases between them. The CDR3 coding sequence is TGTGCCAGTAGTATCCATCATGGACAGCTGAACACTGAAGCTTTCTTT. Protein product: CASSIHHGQLNTEAFF.

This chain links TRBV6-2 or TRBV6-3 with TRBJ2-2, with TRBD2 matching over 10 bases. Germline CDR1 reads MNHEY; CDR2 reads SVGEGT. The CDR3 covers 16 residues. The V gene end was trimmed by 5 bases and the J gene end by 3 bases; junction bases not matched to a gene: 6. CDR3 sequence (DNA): TGTGCCAGCAGTCACCGACTAGCGGGCCACACCGGGGAGCTGTTTTTT. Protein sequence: CASSHRLAGHTGELFF.

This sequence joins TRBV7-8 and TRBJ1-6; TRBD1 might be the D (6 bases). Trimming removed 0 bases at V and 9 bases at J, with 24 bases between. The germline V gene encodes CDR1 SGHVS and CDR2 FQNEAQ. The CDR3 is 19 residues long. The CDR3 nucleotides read TGTGCCAGCAGCTTAGCGTTGGTTTCAGGACAGCGATATGGTTCACCCCTCCACTTT. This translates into CASSLALVSGQRYGSPLHF.

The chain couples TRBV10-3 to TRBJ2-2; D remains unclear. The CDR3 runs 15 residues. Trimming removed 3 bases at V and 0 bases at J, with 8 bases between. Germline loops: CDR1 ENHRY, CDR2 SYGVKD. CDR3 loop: CAISDLRTNTGELFF. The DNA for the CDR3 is TGTGCCATCAGTGATCTCAGGACGAACACCGGGGAGCTGTTTTTT.

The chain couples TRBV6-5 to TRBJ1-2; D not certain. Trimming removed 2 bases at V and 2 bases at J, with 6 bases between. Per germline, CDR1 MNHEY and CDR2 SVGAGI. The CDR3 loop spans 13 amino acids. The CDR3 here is CASSYGGNYGYTF. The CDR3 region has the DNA TGTGCCAGCAGTTACGGCGGGAACTATGGCTACACCTTC.

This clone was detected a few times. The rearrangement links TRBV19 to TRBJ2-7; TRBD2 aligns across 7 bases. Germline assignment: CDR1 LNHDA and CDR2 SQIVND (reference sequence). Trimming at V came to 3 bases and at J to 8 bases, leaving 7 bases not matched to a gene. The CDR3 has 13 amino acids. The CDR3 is CASSIGPAGQQYV. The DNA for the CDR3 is TGTGCCAGTAGTATTGGACCAGCGGGACAGCAGTACGTC.

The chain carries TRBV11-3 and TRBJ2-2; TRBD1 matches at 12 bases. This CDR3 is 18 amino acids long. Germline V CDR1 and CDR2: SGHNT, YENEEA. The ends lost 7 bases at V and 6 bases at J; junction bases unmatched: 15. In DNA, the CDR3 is TGTGCCAGCACGCTTGGTCGGGGACAGGGGGCGCGAGCCGGGGAGCTGTTTTTT. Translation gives CASTLGRGQGARAGELFF.

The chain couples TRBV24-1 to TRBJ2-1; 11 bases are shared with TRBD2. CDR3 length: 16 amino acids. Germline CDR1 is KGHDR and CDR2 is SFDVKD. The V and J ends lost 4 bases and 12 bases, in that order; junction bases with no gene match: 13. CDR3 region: CATSDRGTSGPTWQFF. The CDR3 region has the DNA TGTGCCACCAGTGACCGCGGGACTAGCGGCCCAACCTGGCAGTTCTTC.

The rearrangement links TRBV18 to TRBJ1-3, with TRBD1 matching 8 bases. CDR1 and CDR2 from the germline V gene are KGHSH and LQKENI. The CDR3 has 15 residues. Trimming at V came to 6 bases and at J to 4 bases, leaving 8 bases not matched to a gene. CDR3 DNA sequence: TGTGCCAGCTCGCCGGACAGGGAGAGCGGAAACACCATATATTTT. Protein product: CASSPDRESGNTIYF.

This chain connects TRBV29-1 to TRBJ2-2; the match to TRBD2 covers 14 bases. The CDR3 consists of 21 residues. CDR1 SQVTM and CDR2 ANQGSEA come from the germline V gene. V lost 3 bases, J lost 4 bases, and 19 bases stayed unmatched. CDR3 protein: CSVDLLNPGLAGDRSTGELFF. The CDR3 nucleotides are TGCAGCGTTGACTTATTGAATCCGGGACTAGCGGGAGATCGTAGCACCGGGGAGCTGTTTTTT.

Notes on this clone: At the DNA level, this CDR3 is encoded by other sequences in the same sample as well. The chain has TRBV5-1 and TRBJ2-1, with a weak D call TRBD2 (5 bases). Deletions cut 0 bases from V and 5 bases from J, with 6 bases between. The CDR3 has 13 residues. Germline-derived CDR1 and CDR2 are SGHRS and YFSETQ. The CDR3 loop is CASSLGTDNEQFF. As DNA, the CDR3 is TGCGCCAGCAGCTTGGGGACTGACAATGAGCAGTTCTTC.

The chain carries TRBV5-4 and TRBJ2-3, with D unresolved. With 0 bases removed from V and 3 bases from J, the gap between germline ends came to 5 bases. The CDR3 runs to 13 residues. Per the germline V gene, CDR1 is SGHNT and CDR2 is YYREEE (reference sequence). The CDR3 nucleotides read TGTGCCAGCAGCTTGGAGAGGACAGATACGCAGTATTTT. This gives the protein CASSLERTDTQYF.

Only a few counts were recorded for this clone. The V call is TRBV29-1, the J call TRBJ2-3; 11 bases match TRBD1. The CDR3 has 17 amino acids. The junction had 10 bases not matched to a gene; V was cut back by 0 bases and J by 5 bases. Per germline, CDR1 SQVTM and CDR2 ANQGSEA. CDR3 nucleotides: TGCAGCGTTGAAGATGGCTCGCGGACAGGGGGCCAAGATACGCAGTATTTT. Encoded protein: CSVEDGSRTGGQDTQYF.

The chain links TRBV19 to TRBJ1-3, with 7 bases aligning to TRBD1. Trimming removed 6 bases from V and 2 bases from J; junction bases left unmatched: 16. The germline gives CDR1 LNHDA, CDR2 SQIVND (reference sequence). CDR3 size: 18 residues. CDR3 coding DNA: TGTGCCAGTAGGGACCCCTGGAAGGGGGCTACCGCTGGAAACACCATATATTTT. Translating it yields CASRDPWKGATAGNTIYF.

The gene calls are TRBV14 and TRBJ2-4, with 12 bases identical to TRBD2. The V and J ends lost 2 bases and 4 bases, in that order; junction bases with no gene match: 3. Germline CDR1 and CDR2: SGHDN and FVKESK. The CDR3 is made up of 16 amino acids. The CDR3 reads CASSQLAGGLKNIQYF. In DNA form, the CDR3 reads TGTGCCAGCAGCCAACTAGCGGGAGGGCTTAAAAACATTCAGTACTTC.

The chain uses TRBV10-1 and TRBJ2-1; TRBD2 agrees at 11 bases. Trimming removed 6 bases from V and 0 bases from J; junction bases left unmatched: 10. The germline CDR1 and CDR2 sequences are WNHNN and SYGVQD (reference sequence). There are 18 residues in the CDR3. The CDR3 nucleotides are TGCGCCAGCAGCGAACTAGCGGGAGAGGCGGGCTCCTACAATGAGCAGTTCTTC. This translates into CASSELAGEAGSYNEQFF.

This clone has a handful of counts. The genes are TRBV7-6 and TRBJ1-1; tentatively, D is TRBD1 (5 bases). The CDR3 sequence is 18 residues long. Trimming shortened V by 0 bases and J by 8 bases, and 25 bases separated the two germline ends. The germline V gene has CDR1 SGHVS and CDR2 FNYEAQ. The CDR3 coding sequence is TGTGCCAGCAGCTTAGCGTTCCAGGGCTCAGTCTACACGCCAGAAGCTTTCTTT. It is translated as CASSLAFQGSVYTPEAFF.

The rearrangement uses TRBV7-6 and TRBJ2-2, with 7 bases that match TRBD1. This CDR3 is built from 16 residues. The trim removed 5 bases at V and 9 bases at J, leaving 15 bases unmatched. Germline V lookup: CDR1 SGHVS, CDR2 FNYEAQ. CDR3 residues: CASSNRQGVGSRELFF. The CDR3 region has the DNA TGTGCCAGCAGCAACCGACAGGGAGTTGGCTCTCGGGAGCTGTTTTTT.

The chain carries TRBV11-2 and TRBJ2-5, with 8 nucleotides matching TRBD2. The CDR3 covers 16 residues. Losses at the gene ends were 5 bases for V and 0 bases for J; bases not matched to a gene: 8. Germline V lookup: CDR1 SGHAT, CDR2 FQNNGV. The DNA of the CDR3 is TGTGCCAGCAGCCAAGCGGGAGTCCAGTACCAAGAGACCCAGTACTTC. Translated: CASSQAGVQYQETQYF.

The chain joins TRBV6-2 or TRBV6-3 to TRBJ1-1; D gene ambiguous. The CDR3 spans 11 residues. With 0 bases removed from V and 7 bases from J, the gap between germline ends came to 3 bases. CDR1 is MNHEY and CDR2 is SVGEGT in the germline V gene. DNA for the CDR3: TGTGCCAGCAGTTACTCCAATGAAGCTTTCTTT. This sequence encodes CASSYSNEAFF.